These T cell receptor beta chains were read from a single sample in a study of cytomegalovirus exposure and HLA in healthy donors. Generated by immunoSEQ multiplex PCR, the TCRdb table keeps only in-frame clones and is missing some. The sample consists of 150,000 to 200,000 clones, 79% of them appearing once. The source material was PBMCs. The receptor source for this set is a woman aged 45-60 years in good health and CMV-seronegative. Each CDR3 is given with its conserved first and last residue. Each record gives: CDR3 length, D gene, clone size, J gene, V gene, CDR3 DNA, CDR3 protein. The D gene is left open where the match is weak. Some rows mark clone size as missing; the rest say once, few, many or name a class of expanded clone.

14 . . TRBJ1-2 TRBV6-1 TGTGCCAGCAGTGAAATCCAGGGGTCGGCTGGCTACACCTTC CASSEIQGSAGYTF
15 TRBD1 once TRBJ1-6 TRBV7-2 TGTGCCAGCAGTCCGGGGACAGGGGTAAATTCACCCCTCCACTTT CASSPGTGVNSPLHF
14 . . TRBJ2-3 TRBV13 TGTGCCAGCAGCTTCCGGGAACACACAGATACGCAGTATTTT CASSFREHTDTQYF
13 . . TRBJ1-5 TRBV15 TGTGCCACCAGCAGAGTTAGCAATCAGCTCCAGCATTTT CATSRVSNQLQHF
14 TRBD1 . TRBJ2-5 TRBV6-5 TGTGCCAGCAGACCTAAAAACAGGGGCGAGACCCAGTACTTC CASRPKNRGETQYF
14 . . TRBJ2-1 TRBV7-8 TGTGCCAGCAGCTTGGCCGGGAGATACAATGAGCAGTTCTTC CASSLAGRYNEQFF
20 TRBD1 . TRBJ2-6 TRBV4-1 TGCGCCAGCAGCCAAGATAGGGGACAGGGGGCCTCCTCTGGGGCCAACGCCCTGACTTTC CASSQDRGQGASSGANALTF
18 . . TRBJ1-2 TRBV15 TGTGCCACCAGCAGTGTCCGGCGGGAGCCCCGCCTGGGCTATGGCTACACCTTC CATSSVRREPRLGYGYTF
18 . . TRBJ2-6 TRBV28 TGTGCCAGCAGGGGCTCAGGACTGCCGGCCTCTGGGGCCAACGTCCTGACTTTC CASRGSGLPASGANVLTF
14 . . TRBJ2-3 TRBV19 TGTGCCAGTAGGAAGGGGTTAGACACAGATACGCAGTATTTT CASRKGLDTDTQYF
15 . . TRBJ2-7 TRBV5-1 TGCGCCAGCAGCTTGGCTGCAGGGCCACTCTACGAGCAGTACTTC CASSLAAGPLYEQYF
15 TRBD1 . TRBJ2-1 TRBV4-1 TGCGCCAGCAGCCAACCGGACAGGGAGGTCGATGAGCAGTTCTTC CASSQPDREVDEQFF
16 TRBD2 . TRBJ2-1 TRBV7-9 TGTGCCAGCAGCCATCCGGGACTAGCGGGAGGGAATGAGCAGTTCTTC CASSHPGLAGGNEQFF
16 TRBD2 . TRBJ2-1 TRBV7-3 TGTGCCAGCAGCTCCGGGACTAGCGGGGGGTGGGATGAGCAGTTCTTC CASSSGTSGGWDEQFF
18 . . TRBJ2-2 TRBV7-3 TGTGCCAGCAGCTCCAAACCCGGGACACCGGGGAACACCGGGGAGCTGTTTTTT CASSSKPGTPGNTGELFF
15 . . TRBJ1-5 TRBV6-1 TGTGCCAGCAGGAGCGACTGGAATAGCAATCAGCCCCAGCATTTT CASRSDWNSNQPQHF
15 . . TRBJ2-2 TRBV4-2 TGTGCCAGCAGCGAAGGGGACTTAAACACCGGGGAGCTGTTTTTT CASSEGDLNTGELFF
14 TRBD2 . TRBJ2-5 TRBV7-6 TGTGCCAGCAGCTATAGCGGGAGCGGGGAGACCCAGTACTTC CASSYSGSGETQYF
15 . . TRBJ2-1 TRBV28 TGTGCCAGCAGGCTAGGGCAGAGGGCCTACAATGAGCAGTTCTTC CASRLGQRAYNEQFF
14 TRBD1 . TRBJ1-2 TRBV4-1 TGCGCCAGCAGCCAACCGGGACAGAGCTATGGCTACACCTTC CASSQPGQSYGYTF
16 TRBD2 . TRBJ2-7 TRBV4-2 TGTGCCAGCAGCCAAGATCACGGCGGGAGCTCCTACGAGCAGTACTTC CASSQDHGGSSYEQYF
15 . . TRBJ1-2 TRBV5-8 TGTGCCAGCAGCTTGGCTGGTAGGGGAAACTATGGCTACACCTTC CASSLAGRGNYGYTF
13 . . TRBJ2-1 TRBV27 TGTGCCAGCACCCCCGACAGATACAATGAGCAGTTCTTC CASTPDRYNEQFF
17 TRBD2 . TRBJ2-7 TRBV18 TGTGCCAGCTCACCGGCGGGACTAGCGGGAGGGTTGGACGAGCAGTACTTC CASSPAGLAGGLDEQYF
15 TRBD2 . TRBJ2-7 TRBV5-4 TGTGCCAGCAGTCGACTAGCGGGAGGGTTCTACGAGCAGTACTTC CASSRLAGGFYEQYF
14 . few TRBJ1-5 TRBV7-2 TGTGCCAGCAGCTTAACACAGCTCGATCAGCCCCAGCATTTT CASSLTQLDQPQHF
16 . . TRBJ1-5 TRBV6-1 TGTGCCAGCAGTGAAGTGGCAGGTTTTAGCAATCAGCCCCAGCATTTT CASSEVAGFSNQPQHF
14 TRBD1 . TRBJ1-1 TRBV6-6 TGTGCCAGCAGTTACCACGGGACAGGGAACCGAGCTTTCTTT CASSYHGTGNRAFF
17 . . TRBJ1-6 TRBV19 TGTGCCAGTAGTATCCGCCTCCCGAGCTCCTATAATTCACCCCTCCACTTT CASSIRLPSSYNSPLHF
16 TRBD1 . TRBJ1-3 TRBV28 TGTGCCAGCAGCCTCACCGGGACAGGGGTGGGAAACACCATATATTTT CASSLTGTGVGNTIYF
15 TRBD1 . TRBJ1-4 TRBV7-2 TGTGCCAGCAGCTATGCCGGGACAGGGAACGAAAAACTGTTTTTT CASSYAGTGNEKLFF
14 . few TRBJ2-7 TRBV19 TGTGCCAGTAGTATGGTCCACTCCATCGGCGAGCAGTACTTC CASSMVHSIGEQYF
17 . . TRBJ2-7 TRBV5-1 TGCGCCAGCAGCCGCGACAGAGCCCTAGTGTTTTCCCACGAGCAGTACTTC CASSRDRALVFSHEQYF
13 . . TRBJ2-3 TRBV6-1 TGTGCCAGCAGTGTTAGAGGCACAGATACGCAGTATTTT CASSVRGTDTQYF
16 . . TRBJ2-2 TRBV5-6 TGTGCCAGCAGCTTGGGGTTAGCCCTTAACACCGGGGAGCTGTTTTTT CASSLGLALNTGELFF
14 TRBD1 few TRBJ2-5 TRBV5-1 TGCGCCAGCAGCGTGGGTTGGGGACAGGAGACCCAGTACTTC CASSVGWGQETQYF
16 . . TRBJ2-2 TRBV15 TGTGCCACCAGCAGAATGGAGGGGACGAACACCGGGGAGCTGTTTTTT CATSRMEGTNTGELFF
13 TRBD1 . TRBJ1-2 TRBV7-3 TGTGCCAGCAGCCTCCGACAGGGTGAAGGCTACACCTTC CASSLRQGEGYTF
14 . . TRBJ1-6 TRBV19 TGTGCCAGTAGTCGGGGGACCGAGGTAACACCCCTCCACTTT CASSRGTEVTPLHF
16 TRBD2 few TRBJ2-7 TRBV5-8 TGTGCCAGCAGCTCCCCTTGGGGACTAGCGGGCTACGAGCAGTACTTC CASSSPWGLAGYEQYF
15 . . TRBJ1-5 TRBV5-5 TGTGCCAGCAGCTTGGAACAGGCCACCAATCAGCCCCAGCATTTT CASSLEQATNQPQHF
17 . . TRBJ2-5 TRBV5-1 TGCGCCAGCAGCCCCCGTCAGGGGCAGGGGACGGAAGAGACCCAGTACTTC CASSPRQGQGTEETQYF
16 TRBD2 . TRBJ2-1 TRBV9 TGTGCCAGCAGCGAACCGGGACTAGCGCTGTACAATGAGCAGTTCTTC CASSEPGLALYNEQFF
20 TRBD1 . TRBJ1-3 TRBV15 TGTGCCACCAGGAGCGTCAGTCGGGACAGCAGCATATCCTCTGGAAACACCATATATTTT CATRSVSRDSSISSGNTIYF
15 TRBD1 once TRBJ2-1 TRBV9 TGTGCCAGCAGCGCCGACAGGGTATCCTACAATGAGCAGTTCTTC CASSADRVSYNEQFF
15 TRBD2 . TRBJ2-7 TRBV9 TGTGCCAGCAGCGTAGAAGTGGGAGGGCCGGGGGAGCAGTACTTC CASSVEVGGPGEQYF
17 . . TRBJ1-1 TRBV5-1 TGCGCCAGCAGCTTGGTGGGGGGGCTCATTTTGAACACTGAAGCTTTCTTT CASSLVGGLILNTEAFF
15 TRBD2 . TRBJ2-3 TRBV4-3 TGCGCCAGCAGCCAAGATGGGACTAGCGCCCCAACGCAGTATTTT CASSQDGTSAPTQYF
14 . . TRBJ1-3 TRBV9 TGTGCCAGCAGCGTACAGGGAACTGGAAACACCATATATTTT CASSVQGTGNTIYF
15 TRBD1 few TRBJ2-2 TRBV6-1 TGTGCCAGCAGACGGACAGGGACGAACACCGGGGAGCTGTTTTTT CASRRTGTNTGELFF
15 TRBD2 . TRBJ2-3 TRBV5-1 TGCGCCAGCAGCCTGCGGGGGGCGCCTTTGGATACGCAGTATTTT CASSLRGAPLDTQYF
13 . once TRBJ1-2 TRBV27 TGTGCCAGCAGTTCGCAGGGATACTATGGCTACACCTTC CASSSQGYYGYTF
15 . . TRBJ1-5 TRBV28 TGTGCCAGCAGTTTCCCGGGGGGGCTTTATCAGCCCCAGCATTTT CASSFPGGLYQPQHF
21 TRBD1 once TRBJ1-5 TRBV29-1 TGCAGCGTTGAAGACGAGAATAGTCACGGGACAGGGGGGACGAGCAATCAGCCCCAGCATTTT CSVEDENSHGTGGTSNQPQHF
13 . . TRBJ1-2 TRBV2 TGTGCCAGCAGTGATACGAGGAACTATGGCTACACCTTC CASSDTRNYGYTF
16 . . TRBJ2-2 TRBV5-4 TGTGCCAGCAGCTCCGATCAGGTTTTTGAGTCCGGGGAGCTGTTTTTT CASSSDQVFESGELFF
14 TRBD1 once TRBJ2-2 TRBV19 TGTGCCAGTAGTTACAGGGGGCAAGCCGGGGAGCTGTTTTTT CASSYRGQAGELFF
14 . . TRBJ1-1 TRBV9 TGTGCCAGCAGCGTAGAGGGGGTGAACACTGAAGCTTTCTTT CASSVEGVNTEAFF
16 TRBD2 . TRBJ2-1 TRBV7-2 TGTGCCAGCAGCTCCCAACCGGGACTAGCAGGAGTGGAGCAGTTCTTC CASSSQPGLAGVEQFF